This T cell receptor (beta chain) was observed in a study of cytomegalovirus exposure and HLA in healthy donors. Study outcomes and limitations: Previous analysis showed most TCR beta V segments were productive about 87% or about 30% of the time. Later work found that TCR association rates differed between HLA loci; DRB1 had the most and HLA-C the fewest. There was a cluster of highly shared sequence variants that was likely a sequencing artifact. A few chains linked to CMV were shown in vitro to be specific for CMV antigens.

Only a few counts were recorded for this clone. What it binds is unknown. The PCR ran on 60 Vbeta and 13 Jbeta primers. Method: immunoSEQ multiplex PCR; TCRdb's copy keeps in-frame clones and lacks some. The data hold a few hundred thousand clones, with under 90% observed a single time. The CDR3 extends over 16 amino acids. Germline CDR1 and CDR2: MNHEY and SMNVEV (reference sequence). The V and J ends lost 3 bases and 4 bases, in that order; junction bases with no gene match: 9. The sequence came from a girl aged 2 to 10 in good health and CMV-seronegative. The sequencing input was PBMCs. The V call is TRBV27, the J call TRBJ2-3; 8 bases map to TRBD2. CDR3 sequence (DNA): TGTGCCAGCAGTTTGGCCGGGACTAGTTTGCCAGATACGCAGTATTTT. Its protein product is CASSLAGTSLPDTQYF.